Below, 16 T cell receptor beta chains from the same sample are listed, as sequenced in a study of T cells in Graves' hyperthyroidism and ophthalmopathy. RNA transcripts yielded amplified TCR beta CDR3 regions. Using the HTBI primer set, a first-round RT-PCR was run on the TCR CDR3. TCRdb redid the calling of the multiplex PCR reads with MiXCR, one entry per CDR3 protein. The table includes 800,000 or so distinct CDR3 sequences, 38% detected once. Sample: blood. The origin of the receptors is a man younger than 35 with Graves' hyperthyroidism.

Turning to this clonotype: At one end, the junction sequence differs from germline, possibly due to a read error. V gene TRBV12-3 or TRBV12-4 combines with J gene TRBJ1-4; 9 bases line up with TRBD1. The CDR3 totals 14 residues. In nucleotides, the CDR3 is TGTGCCAGCAGTTTCGGGACAGGGTATGAAAAACTGTCTTTT. Translation gives CASSFGTGYEKLSF.

As concerns this clonotype: This may arise from a read error, as a much more abundant clone is one base away. The chain's CDR3 is CASTIGDHGYTF. The CDR3 DNA reads as TGCGCCAGCACGATAGGGGATCATGGCTACACCTTC. V usage is TRBV5-1 and J usage is TRBJ1-2; D is possibly TRBD1 (5 bases). CDR1 is SGHRS, CDR2 YFSETQ, per germline. CDR3 length equals 12 residues. V was clipped by 6 bases and J by 6 bases, with 12 bases between them.

This clonotype was counted at least ten times. The rearrangement links TRBV20-1 to TRBJ2-6, with D possibly matching TRBD2 (5 bases). The V and J ends lost 3 bases and 2 bases respectively, with 8 bases between them. The germline gives CDR1 DFQATT, CDR2 SNEGSKA (reference sequence). The CDR3 is 14 residues long. CDR3 residues: CSASYSAGANVLTF. The CDR3 DNA follows: TGCAGTGCTAGCTATAGCGCTGGGGCCAACGTCCTGACTTTC.

For this clonotype: A read error is possible here, since a much larger clone lies one base away. The chain has TRBV7-3 and TRBJ1-1; 8 bases map to TRBD1. Germline-derived CDR1 and CDR2 are SGHTA and FQGTGA. This CDR3 has 15 amino acids. V gave up 5 bases and J gave up 5 bases; unmatched junction bases: 10. CDR3 loop: CASSQDSQGGTEAFF. CDR3 coding DNA: TGTGCCAGCAGCCAGGACTCACAGGGGGGTACTGAAGCTTTCTTT.

V gene TRBV4-3 combines with J gene TRBJ1-1; D is undetermined. V was pared by 0 bases and J by 1 base, with 6 bases between. This CDR3 has 14 residues. Germline V gene sequence: CDR1 LGHNA, CDR2 YSLEER. The CDR3 spells CASSQDGPNTEAFF. The DNA of the CDR3 is TGCGCCAGCAGCCAAGATGGCCCGAACACTGAAGCTTTCTTT.

V is TRBV5-1 and J is TRBJ2-3, with TRBD1 identical over 10 bases. Per germline, CDR1 SGHRS and CDR2 YFSETQ. This CDR3 is 14 amino acids long. J was trimmed by 4 bases and V by 7 bases; bases with no gene match: 6. The CDR3 protein is CASRRDRGADTQYF. The CDR3 DNA reads TGCGCCAGCCGCCGGGACAGGGGAGCAGATACGCAGTATTTT.

This clonotype was recorded only once. The genes are TRBV6-1 and TRBJ2-7; maybe TRBD1 (6 bases). CDR1 is MNHNS and CDR2 is SASEGT in the germline V gene. The CDR3 has 16 residues. The V gene lost 7 bases and the J gene lost 1 base, with 20 bases spanning the gap. Here the CDR3 DNA reads TGTGCCAGCACCCGGTTGGGGTCAGGGGCTTCCTACGAGCAGTACTTC. Protein sequence: CASTRLGSGASYEQYF.

This clonotype was seen a handful of times. V gene TRBV12-3 or TRBV12-4 combines with J gene TRBJ1-2; weak D call: TRBD1 (6 bases). The V end lost 4 bases, the J end lost 4 bases, and 22 bases lay between the germline ends. There are 17 residues in the CDR3. Here the CDR3 DNA reads TGTGCCAGCAGTTACGGGGGACACCCCATTCGCCCCTATGGCTACACCTTC. Its protein is CASSYGGHPIRPYGYTF.

This sequence joins TRBV27 and TRBJ1-3; no definite D call. CDR1 and CDR2 from the germline V gene are MNHEY and SMNVEV (reference sequence). The length of the CDR3 is 15 residues. V gave up 3 bases and J gave up 4 bases, with 13 bases separating them. CDR3 amino acids: CASSFILPGGNTIYF. The CDR3 DNA reads as TGTGCCAGCAGTTTCATCCTACCGGGGGGAAACACCATATATTTT.

V and J are TRBV7-2 and TRBJ2-3; 8 bases map to TRBD1. This CDR3 has 12 amino acids. Trimming removed 5 bases from V and 12 bases from J; junction bases left unmatched: 7. Per germline, CDR1 SGHTA and CDR2 FQGNSA. CDR3 coding DNA: TGTGCCAGCAGCCCTGGACAGGGTTTACAGTATTTT. Translation gives CASSPGQGLQYF.

This clonotype appeared many times. The chain is built from TRBV12-3 or TRBV12-4 and TRBJ1-6, with D unclear. The length of the CDR3 is 11 residues. The germline V and J ends were trimmed by 5 bases and 9 bases, with 5 bases remaining between them. CDR3 residues: CASSQSSPLHF. The CDR3 DNA reads as TGTGCCAGCAGTCAGTCTTCACCCCTCCACTTT.

This clonotype showed up just a few times. V and J are TRBV20-1 and TRBJ2-5, with TRBD2 identical over 8 bases. Trimming removed 8 bases from V and 5 bases from J; junction bases left unmatched: 10. This CDR3 is built from 13 residues. The V gene's germline CDR1 is DFQATT and CDR2 SNEGSKA (reference sequence). CDR3 DNA: TGCAGTCCAGGCGGGGGGATCGTGGAGACCCAGTACTTC. It specifies CSPGGGIVETQYF.

This clonotype occurred many times. The V gene is TRBV7-9, the J gene TRBJ1-1; no clear D gene. This CDR3 is built from 13 residues. CDR1 is SEHNR, CDR2 FQNEAQ, per germline (reference sequence). The V end was cut by 5 bases, the J end by 5 bases, with 12 bases between. CDR3 amino acids: CASSASRRTEAFF. The CDR3 nucleotides are TGTGCCAGCAGCGCCAGCCGAAGGACTGAAGCTTTCTTT.

The genes are TRBV19 and TRBJ2-7; perhaps TRBD1 as D (5 bases). The V end was cut by 5 bases, the J end by 2 bases, with 10 bases between. Germline-derived CDR1 and CDR2 are LNHDA and SQIVND (reference sequence). The CDR3 loop spans 13 amino acids. The chain's CDR3 is CASSAGHTYEQYF. CDR3 coding DNA: TGTGCCAGTAGTGCCGGACACACCTACGAGCAGTACTTC.

This clonotype was seen ten or more times. The chain combines TRBV15 with TRBJ1-6; the D is unclear. CDR1 and CDR2 from the germline V gene are LNHNV and YYDKDF (reference sequence). The ends were cut back, 2 bases at V and 5 bases at J, with 7 bases in the middle. The CDR3 covers 14 residues. CDR3 sequence reads: CATSRKLDNSPLHF. The CDR3 region has the DNA TGTGCCACCAGCAGAAAGCTGGATAATTCACCCCTCCACTTT.

The chain is built from TRBV7-8 and TRBJ1-2; D not resolved. The CDR3 consists of 13 residues. Trimming took 4 bases from V and 6 from J, leaving 12 bases between them. Germline CDR1 and CDR2: SGHVS and FQNEAQ. CDR3 sequence (DNA): TGTGCCAGCAGCTCATTACCCCTGGATGGCTACACCTTC. Protein: CASSSLPLDGYTF.